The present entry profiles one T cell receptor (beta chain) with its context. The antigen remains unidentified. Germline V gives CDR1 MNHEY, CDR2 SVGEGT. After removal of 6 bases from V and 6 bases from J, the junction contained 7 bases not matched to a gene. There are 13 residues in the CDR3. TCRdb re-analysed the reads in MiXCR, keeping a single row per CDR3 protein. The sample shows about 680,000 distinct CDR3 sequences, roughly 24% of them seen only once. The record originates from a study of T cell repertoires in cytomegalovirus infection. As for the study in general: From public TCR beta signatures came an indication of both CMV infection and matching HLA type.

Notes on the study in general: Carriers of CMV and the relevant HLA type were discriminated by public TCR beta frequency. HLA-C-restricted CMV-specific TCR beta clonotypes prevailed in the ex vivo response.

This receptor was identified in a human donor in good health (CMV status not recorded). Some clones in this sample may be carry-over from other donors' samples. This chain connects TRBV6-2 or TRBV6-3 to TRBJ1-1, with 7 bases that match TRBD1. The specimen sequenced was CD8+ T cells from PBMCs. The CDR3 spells CASRPGGAPEAFF. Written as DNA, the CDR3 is TGTGCCAGCAGGCCAGGGGGGGCCCCTGAAGCTTTCTTT.